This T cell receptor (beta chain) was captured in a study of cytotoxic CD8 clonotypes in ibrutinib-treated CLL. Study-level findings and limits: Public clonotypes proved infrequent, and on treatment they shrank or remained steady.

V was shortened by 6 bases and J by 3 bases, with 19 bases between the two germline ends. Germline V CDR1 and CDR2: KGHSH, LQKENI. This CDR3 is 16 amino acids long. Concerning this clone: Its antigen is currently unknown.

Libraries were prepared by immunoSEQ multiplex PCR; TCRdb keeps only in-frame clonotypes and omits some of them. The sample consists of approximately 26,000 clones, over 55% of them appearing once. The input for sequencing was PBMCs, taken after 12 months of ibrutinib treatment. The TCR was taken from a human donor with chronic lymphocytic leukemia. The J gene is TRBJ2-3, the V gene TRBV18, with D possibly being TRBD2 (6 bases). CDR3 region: CASSITEGVLTDTQYF. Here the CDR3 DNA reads TGTGCCAGCTCTATCACGGAGGGAGTCCTAACAGATACGCAGTATTTT.